This T cell receptor (beta chain) was identified during a study of regulatory T cells in long-lasting Graves disease. For the study at large: In persistent Graves' disease, antithyroid drugs had been taken for over 5 years and TSH receptor antibodies stayed positive. Notes on the study in general: Peripheral blood alone, not thyroid tissue, underwent study. The TCR repertoire of persistent Graves' patients was less diverse than that of newly diagnosed ones. Among samples with persistent disease, TRBV28, TRBJ1-2 and TRBJ2-5 were favored.

The time point was: persistent/refractory GD, antithyroid drugs over 5 years with positive TRAb. PBMCs provided the RNA from which the TCR library was made. V was clipped by 3 bases and J by 4 bases, with 16 bases between them. CDR1 is LNHDA, CDR2 SQIVND, per germline (reference sequence). This CDR3 region has 15 residues. A note on this clonotype: The antigen is undetermined.

Assembly of TCR beta libraries relied on iRepertoire HTBI primers together with Arm-PCR of CDR3 regions. TCRdb re-called the multiplex PCR reads with MiXCR, one entry per CDR3 protein. The sample includes about 340,000 distinct CDR3 sequences, roughly a fifth of them seen just once. This specimen consisted of peripheral blood mononuclear cells (PBMCs), obtained when the disease was refractory, from a patient treated with antithyroid drugs. This chain links TRBV19 with TRBJ2-7; D tentatively fits TRBD1 or TRBD2 (5 bases each). The sequence derives from a female donor with Graves disease. The CDR3 bases are TGTGCCAGTAGTATCCGGGACCTAGCTCCTTACGAGCAGTACTTC. This sequence encodes CASSIRDLAPYEQYF.